Below, 5 T cell receptor beta chains from the same sample are listed, as sequenced in a study of blood T cell repertoires in COVID-19. Produced via immunoSEQ multiplex PCR; TCRdb's table is partial and in-frame only. Of about 72,000 clones in the sample, approximately 79% were seen once. The sample taken for sequencing was peripheral blood. These receptors all stem from a man aged 60-69 years with acute or convalescent COVID-19.

The chain recombines TRBV4-1 with TRBJ1-4; 8 nucleotides line up with TRBD1. The ends lost 0 bases at V and 7 bases at J; junction bases unmatched: 4. The CDR3 extends over 15 amino acids. CDR1 and CDR2 (germline): MGHRA, YSYEKL. The CDR3 protein is CASSQEGTGGEKLFF. CDR3 sequence (DNA): TGCGCCAGCAGCCAAGAAGGAACAGGGGGTGAAAAACTGTTTTTT.

This chain connects TRBV29-1 to TRBJ1-1, with 9 bases fitting TRBD1. The CDR3 contains 15 residues. Germline CDR1 is SQVTM and CDR2 is ANQGSEA. J was trimmed by 4 bases and V by 0 bases; bases with no gene match: 6. CDR3 bases: TGCAGCGTTGAAGATCTGGGACAGGGAAGCACTGAAGCTTTCTTT. Translating gives CSVEDLGQGSTEAFF.

The J gene is TRBJ2-7, the V gene TRBV19; TRBD2 might be the D (6 bases). V was pared by 3 bases and J by 1 base, with 10 bases between. The CDR3 contains 14 residues. CDR1 and CDR2 (germline): LNHDA, SQIVND (reference sequence). CDR3 loop: CASSIQEGSYEQYF. CDR3 DNA: TGTGCCAGTAGTATTCAGGAGGGATCCTACGAGCAGTACTTC.

Worth noting for this clone: Other DNA sequences in this specimen translate into the identical CDR3. This sequence joins TRBV29-1 and TRBJ2-1, with D unclear. The length of the CDR3 is 10 residues. V lost 4 bases and J lost 7, with 5 bases in between. Germline V gene data show CDR1 as SQVTM and CDR2 as ANQGSEA. Written as DNA, the CDR3 is TGCAGCGTTGGCGGAAATGAGCAGTTCTTC. It codes for CSVGGNEQFF.

The chain couples TRBV11-3 to TRBJ2-5; the D gene is possibly TRBD2 (6 bases). Germline V gives CDR1 SGHNT, CDR2 YENEEA. This CDR3 spans 15 amino acids. V lost 1 base, J lost 2 bases, and 11 bases lay in between. This chain's CDR3 is CASSLGGTAQETQYF. CDR3 in DNA: TGTGCCAGCAGCTTAGGGGGGACTGCACAAGAGACCCAGTACTTC. Drawing the rest from reference TRBV11-3 and TRBJ2-5, the complete variable domain is EAGVVQSPRYKIIEKKQPVAFWCNPISGHNTLYWYLQNLGQGPELLIRYENEEAVDDSQLPKDRFSAERLKGVDSTLKIQPAELGDSAVYLCASSLGGTAQETQYFGPGTRLLVL.